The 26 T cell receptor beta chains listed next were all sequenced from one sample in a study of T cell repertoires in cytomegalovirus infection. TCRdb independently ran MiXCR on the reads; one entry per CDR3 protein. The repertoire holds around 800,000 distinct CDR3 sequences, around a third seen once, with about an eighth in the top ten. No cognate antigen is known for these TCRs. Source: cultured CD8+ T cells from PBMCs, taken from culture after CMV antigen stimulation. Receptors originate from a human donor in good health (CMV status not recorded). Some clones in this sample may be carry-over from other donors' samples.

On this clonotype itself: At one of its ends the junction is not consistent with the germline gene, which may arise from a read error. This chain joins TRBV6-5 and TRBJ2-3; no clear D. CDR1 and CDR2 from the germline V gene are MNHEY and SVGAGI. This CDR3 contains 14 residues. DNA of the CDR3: TGTGCCAGCAGGTACTCTGTTTACGCAGATACGCAGTATTTT. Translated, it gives CASRYSVYADTQYF.

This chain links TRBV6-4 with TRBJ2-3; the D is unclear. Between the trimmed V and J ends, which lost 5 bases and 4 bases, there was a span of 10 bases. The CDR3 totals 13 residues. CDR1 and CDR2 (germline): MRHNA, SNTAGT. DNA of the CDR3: TGTGCCAGCAGTTCCCTTTATGCAGATACGCAGTATTTT. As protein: CASSSLYADTQYF.

CDR3 sequence: CASSETGFTEAFF. In DNA, the CDR3 is TGTGCCAGCAGTGAAACAGGGTTCACTGAAGCTTTCTTT. The genes are TRBV2 and TRBJ1-1, with TRBD1 as a possible D gene (6 bases). Looked up from germline, CDR1 is SNHLY and CDR2 is FYNNEI. There are 13 residues in the CDR3. Trimming cost V 2 bases and J 4 bases, with 8 bases left between them.

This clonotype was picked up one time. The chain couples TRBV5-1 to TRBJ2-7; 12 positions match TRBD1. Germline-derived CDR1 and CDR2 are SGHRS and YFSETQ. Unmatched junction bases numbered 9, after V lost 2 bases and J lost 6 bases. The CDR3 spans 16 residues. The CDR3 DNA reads TGCGCCAGCAGCTTAATGAGGGGGGACAGGGGGCCCGAGCAGTACTTC. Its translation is CASSLMRGDRGPEQYF.

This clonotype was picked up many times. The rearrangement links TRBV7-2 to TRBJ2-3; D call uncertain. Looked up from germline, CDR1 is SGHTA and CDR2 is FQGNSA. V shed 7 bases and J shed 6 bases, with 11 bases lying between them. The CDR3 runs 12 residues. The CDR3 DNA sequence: TGTGCCAGCAAAGGTCTGACGGATACGCAGTATTTT. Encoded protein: CASKGLTDTQYF.

This CDR3 is CSVEETGPWYEQYF. In nucleotides, the CDR3 is TGCAGCGTTGAAGAGACAGGGCCCTGGTACGAGCAGTACTTC. V gene TRBV29-1 combines with J gene TRBJ2-7; TRBD1 matches at 7 bases. The CDR3 runs 14 residues. Germline V gene data show CDR1 as SQVTM and CDR2 as ANQGSEA. Trimming removed 0 bases from V and 4 bases from J; junction bases left unmatched: 6.

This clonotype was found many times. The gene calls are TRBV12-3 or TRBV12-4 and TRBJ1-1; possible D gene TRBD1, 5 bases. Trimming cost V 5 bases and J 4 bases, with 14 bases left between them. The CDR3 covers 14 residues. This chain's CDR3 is CASSETGLGTEAFF. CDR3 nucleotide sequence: TGTGCCAGCAGTGAGACGGGGCTCGGCACTGAAGCTTTCTTT.

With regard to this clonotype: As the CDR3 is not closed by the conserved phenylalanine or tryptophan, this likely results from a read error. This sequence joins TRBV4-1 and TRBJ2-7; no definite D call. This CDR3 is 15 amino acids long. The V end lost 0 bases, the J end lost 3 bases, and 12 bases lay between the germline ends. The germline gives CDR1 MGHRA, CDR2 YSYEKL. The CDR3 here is CASSQDSNADYEQYL. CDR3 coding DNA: TGCGCCAGCAGCCAAGATTCCAACGCCGACTACGAGCAGTACTTG.

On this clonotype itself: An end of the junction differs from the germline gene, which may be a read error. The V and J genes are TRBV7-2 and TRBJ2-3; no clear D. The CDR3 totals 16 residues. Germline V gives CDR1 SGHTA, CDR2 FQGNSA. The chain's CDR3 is CASNLEPLPRTDPQYF. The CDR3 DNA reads TGTGCCAGCAACTTGGAACCTTTACCCCGCACAGATCCGCAGTATTTT.

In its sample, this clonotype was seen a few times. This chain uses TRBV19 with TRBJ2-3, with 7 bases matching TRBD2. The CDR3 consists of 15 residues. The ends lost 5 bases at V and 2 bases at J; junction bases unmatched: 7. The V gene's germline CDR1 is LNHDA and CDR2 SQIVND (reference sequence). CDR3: CASSPERGYTDTQYF. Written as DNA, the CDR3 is TGTGCCAGTAGTCCTGAGCGGGGATACACAGATACGCAGTATTTT.

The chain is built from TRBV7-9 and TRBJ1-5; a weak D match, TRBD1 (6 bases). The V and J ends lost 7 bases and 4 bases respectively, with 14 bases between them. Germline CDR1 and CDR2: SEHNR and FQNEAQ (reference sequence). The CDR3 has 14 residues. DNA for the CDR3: TGTGCCAGCACCTCGAAGGGGGGAAATCAGCCCCAGCATTTT. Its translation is CASTSKGGNQPQHF.

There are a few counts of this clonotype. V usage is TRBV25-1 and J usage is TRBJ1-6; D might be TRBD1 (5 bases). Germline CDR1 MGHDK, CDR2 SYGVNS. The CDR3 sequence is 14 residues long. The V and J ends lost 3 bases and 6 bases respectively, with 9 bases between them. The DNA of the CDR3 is TGTGCCAGCAGTGAGGGACGGATTAATTCACCCCTCCACTTT. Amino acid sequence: CASSEGRINSPLHF.

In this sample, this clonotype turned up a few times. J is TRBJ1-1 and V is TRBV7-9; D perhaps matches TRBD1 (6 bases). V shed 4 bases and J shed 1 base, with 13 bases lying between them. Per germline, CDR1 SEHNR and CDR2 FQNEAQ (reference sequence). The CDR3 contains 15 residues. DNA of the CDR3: TGTGCCAGCAGCTCCCGGACAGATGGGAACACTGAAGCTTTCTTT. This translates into CASSSRTDGNTEAFF.

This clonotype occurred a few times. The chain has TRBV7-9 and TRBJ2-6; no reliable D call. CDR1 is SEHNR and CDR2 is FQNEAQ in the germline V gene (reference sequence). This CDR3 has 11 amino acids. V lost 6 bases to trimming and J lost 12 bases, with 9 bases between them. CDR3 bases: TGTGCCAGCAGGGGCAGCAGCGTCCTGACTTTC. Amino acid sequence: CASRGSSVLTF.

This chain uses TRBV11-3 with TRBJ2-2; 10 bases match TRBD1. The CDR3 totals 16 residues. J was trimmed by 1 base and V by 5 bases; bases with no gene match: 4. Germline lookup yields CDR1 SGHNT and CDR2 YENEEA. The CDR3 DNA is TGTGCCAGCAGCCCAAGGGACAGGGGGAACACCGGGGAGCTGTTTTTT. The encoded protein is CASSPRDRGNTGELFF.

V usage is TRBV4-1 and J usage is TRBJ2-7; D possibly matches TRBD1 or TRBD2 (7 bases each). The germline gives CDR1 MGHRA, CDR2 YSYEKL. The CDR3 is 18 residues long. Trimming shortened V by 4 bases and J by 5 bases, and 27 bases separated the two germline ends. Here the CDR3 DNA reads TGCGCCAGCAGCCTCCGGGGAGGGGGCTTTGGCCTAGGCGACGAGCAGTACTTC. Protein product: CASSLRGGGFGLGDEQYF.

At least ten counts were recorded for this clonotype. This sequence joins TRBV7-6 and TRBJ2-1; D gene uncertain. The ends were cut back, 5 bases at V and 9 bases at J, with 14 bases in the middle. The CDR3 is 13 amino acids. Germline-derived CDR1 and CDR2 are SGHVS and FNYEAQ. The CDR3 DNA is TGTGCCAGCAGCCCAGCATCCGCCGGTGAGCAGTTCTTC. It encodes CASSPASAGEQFF.

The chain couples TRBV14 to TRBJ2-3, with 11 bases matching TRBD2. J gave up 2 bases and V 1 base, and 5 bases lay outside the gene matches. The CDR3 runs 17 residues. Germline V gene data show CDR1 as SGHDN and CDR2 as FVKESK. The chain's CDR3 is CASSQGLAGGFTDTQYF. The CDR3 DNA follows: TGTGCCAGCAGCCAAGGTCTAGCGGGGGGTTTCACAGATACGCAGTATTTT.

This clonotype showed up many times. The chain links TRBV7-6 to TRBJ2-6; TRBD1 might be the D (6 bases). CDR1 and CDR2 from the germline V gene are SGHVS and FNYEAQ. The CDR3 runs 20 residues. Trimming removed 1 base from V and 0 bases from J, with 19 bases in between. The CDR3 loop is CASSLVDSQSVSSGANVLTF. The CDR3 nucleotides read TGTGCCAGCAGCTTAGTGGACAGTCAATCTGTAAGCTCTGGGGCCAACGTCCTGACTTTC.

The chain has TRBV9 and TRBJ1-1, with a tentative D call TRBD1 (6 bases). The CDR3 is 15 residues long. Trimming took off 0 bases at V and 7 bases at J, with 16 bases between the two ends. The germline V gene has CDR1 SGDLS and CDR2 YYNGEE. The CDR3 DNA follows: TGTGCCAGCAGCGTAGCCTCGGGACATGGCGATGAAGCTTTCTTT. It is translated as CASSVASGHGDEAFF.

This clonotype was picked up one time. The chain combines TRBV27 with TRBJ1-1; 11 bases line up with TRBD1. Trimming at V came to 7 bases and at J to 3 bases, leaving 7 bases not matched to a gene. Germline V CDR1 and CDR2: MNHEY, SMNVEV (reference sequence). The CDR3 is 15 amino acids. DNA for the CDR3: TGTGCCAGCAAGACCCCGGGACAGGGGGACACTGAAGCTTTCTTT. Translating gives CASKTPGQGDTEAFF.

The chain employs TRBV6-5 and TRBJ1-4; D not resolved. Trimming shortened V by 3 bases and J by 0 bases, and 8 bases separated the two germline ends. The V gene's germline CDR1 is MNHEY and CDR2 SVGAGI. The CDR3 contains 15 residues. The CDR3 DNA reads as TGTGCCAGCAGTTATCTTCCAGCAACTAATGAAAAACTGTTTTTT. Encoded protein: CASSYLPATNEKLFF.

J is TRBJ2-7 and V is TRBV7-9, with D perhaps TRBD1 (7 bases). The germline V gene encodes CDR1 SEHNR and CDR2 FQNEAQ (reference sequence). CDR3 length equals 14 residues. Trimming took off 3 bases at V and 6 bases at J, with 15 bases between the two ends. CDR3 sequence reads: CASSLARGASEQYF. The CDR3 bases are TGTGCCAGCAGCTTGGCCAGGGGGGCCTCCGAGCAGTACTTC. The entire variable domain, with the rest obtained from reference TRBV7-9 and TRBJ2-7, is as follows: DTGVSQNPRHKITKRGQNVTFRCDPISEHNRLYWYRQTLGQGPEFLTYFQNEAQLEKSRLLSDRFSAERPKGSFSTLEIQRTEQGDSAMYLCASSLARGASEQYFGPGTRLTVT.

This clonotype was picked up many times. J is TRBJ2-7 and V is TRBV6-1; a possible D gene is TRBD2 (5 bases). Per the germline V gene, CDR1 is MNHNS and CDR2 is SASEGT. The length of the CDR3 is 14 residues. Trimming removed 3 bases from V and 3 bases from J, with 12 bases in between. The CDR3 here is CASSEERRVYEQYV. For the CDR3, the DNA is TGTGCCAGCAGTGAGGAAAGGCGGGTCTACGAGCAGTACGTC.

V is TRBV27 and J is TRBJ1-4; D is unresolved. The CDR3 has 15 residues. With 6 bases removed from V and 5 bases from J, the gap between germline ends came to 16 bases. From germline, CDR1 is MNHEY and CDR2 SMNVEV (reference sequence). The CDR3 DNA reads TGTGCCAGCAGCCCCCTTCCGGGATTCAATGAAAAACTGTTTTTT. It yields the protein CASSPLPGFNEKLFF. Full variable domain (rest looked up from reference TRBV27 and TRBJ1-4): EAQVTQNPRYLITVTGKKLTVTCSQNMNHEYMSWYRQDPGLGLRQIYYSMNVEVTDKGDVPEGYKVSRKEKRNFPLILESPSPNQTSLYFCASSPLPGFNEKLFFGSGTQLSVL.

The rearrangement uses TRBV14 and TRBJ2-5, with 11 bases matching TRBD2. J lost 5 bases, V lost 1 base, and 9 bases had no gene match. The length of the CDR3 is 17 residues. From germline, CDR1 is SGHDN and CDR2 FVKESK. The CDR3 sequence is CASSQGTERLAGETQYF. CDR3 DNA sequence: TGTGCCAGCAGCCAAGGCACGGAGAGACTAGCGGGGGAGACCCAGTACTTC.